Shown below are 31 T cell receptor beta chains from a single sample sequenced in a study of patients and donors after allogeneic stem cell transplantation. MiXCR was run by TCRdb on the RT-PCR reads, yielding one entry per CDR3 protein. The table records tens of thousands of distinct CDR3 sequences, about an eighth of them present only once. The sequencing sample was made of blood, either unsorted or a sorted T cell fraction (not recorded which). The receptors originated from a human donor who was either an allogeneic HSCT recipient or a stem cell or donor lymphocyte infusion donor (not recorded which). It is not recorded whose cells these are; they may come from a transplant donor.

This clonotype has only a few counts. The chain couples TRBV3-1 to TRBJ2-3; D remains unclear. CDR3 length: 12 residues. V was cut by 4 bases and J by 2 bases, with 4 bases left in between. Looked up from germline, CDR1 is LGHDT and CDR2 is YNNKEL (reference sequence). Here the CDR3 reads CASSRYTDTQYF. The CDR3 bases are TGTGCCAGCAGCCGGTACACAGATACGCAGTATTTT.

In its sample, this clonotype was seen many times. The J gene is TRBJ1-1, the V gene TRBV10-2; unclear D gene. V was cut by 2 bases and J by 1 base, with 14 bases left in between. CDR1 WSHSY and CDR2 SAAADI come from the germline V gene. The CDR3 spans 16 residues. As DNA, the CDR3 is TGCGCCAGCAGTGAGACGACACTGAAGACGAACACTGAAGCTTTCTTT. Encoded protein: CASSETTLKTNTEAFF.

This clonotype came up a few times. The chain couples TRBV12-3 or TRBV12-4 to TRBJ1-5; D is ambiguous. V was cut by 3 bases and J by 6 bases, with 12 bases left in between. This CDR3 comprises 14 residues. The CDR3 loop is CASSFFRSSQPQHF. The CDR3 bases are TGTGCCAGCAGTTTTTTTCGGTCGTCTCAGCCCCAGCATTTT.

The rearrangement uses TRBV6-5 and TRBJ2-3; 7 nucleotides agree with TRBD1. V lost 6 bases, J lost 0 bases, and 6 bases stayed unmatched. This CDR3 is 15 amino acids long. Germline lookup yields CDR1 MNHEY and CDR2 SVGAGI. The CDR3 sequence is CASRNPGQSTDTQYF. In nucleotides, the CDR3 is TGTGCCAGCAGGAATCCGGGACAGAGCACAGATACGCAGTATTTT.

This clonotype was seen many times. V is TRBV12-3 or TRBV12-4 and J is TRBJ1-1; unclear D gene. V was trimmed by 11 bases and J by 3 bases, leaving 19 bases between them. There are 14 residues in the CDR3. This chain's CDR3 is CAVSQPYKDTEAFF. For the CDR3, the DNA is TGTGCCGTATCACAACCCTATAAGGACACTGAAGCTTTCTTT.

In this sample, this clonotype turned up many times. The V and J genes are TRBV12-3 or TRBV12-4 and TRBJ1-2; D unresolved. Trimming cost V 4 bases and J 8 bases, with 14 bases left between them. The CDR3 is 13 residues long. The CDR3 loop reads CASSSLSGNGYTF. Here the CDR3 DNA reads TGTGCCAGCAGTTCGCTAAGTGGGAACGGCTACACCTTC.

The V call is TRBV5-1, the J call TRBJ2-7; D not certain. Per germline, CDR1 SGHRS and CDR2 YFSETQ. The CDR3 is 13 residues long. With 4 bases removed from V and 6 bases from J, the gap between germline ends came to 14 bases. This CDR3 reads CASSLADIAEQYF. The DNA for the CDR3 is TGCGCCAGCAGCCTCGCCGACATTGCCGAGCAGTACTTC. Full variable domain (outside the CDR3, taken from reference TRBV5-1 and TRBJ2-7): KAGVTQTPRYLIKTRGQQVTLSCSPISGHRSVSWYQQTPGQGLQFLFEYFSETQRNKGNFPGRFSGRQFSNSRSEMNVSTLELGDSALYLCASSLADIAEQYFGPGTRLTVT.

This sequence joins TRBV5-1 and TRBJ2-5, with 7 bases identical to TRBD1. The CDR3 sequence is 14 residues long. CDR1 is SGHRS, CDR2 YFSETQ, per germline. Trimming at V came to 7 bases and at J to 2 bases, leaving 8 bases not matched to a gene. CDR3 loop: CASSRGGQQETQYF. For the CDR3, the DNA is TGCGCCAGCTCTAGAGGGGGACAGCAAGAGACCCAGTACTTC.

The table lists this clonotype with a few counts. V usage is TRBV7-9 and J usage is TRBJ2-3; D gene unclear. Germline V lookup: CDR1 SEHNR, CDR2 FQNEAQ (reference sequence). V lost 5 bases and J 10 bases, leaving 13 bases between the germline ends. CDR3 length: 12 residues. CDR3 sequence (DNA): TGTGCCAGCAGCGACATAGGACCGGCGCAGTATTTT. As protein: CASSDIGPAQYF.

This clonotype has just a few counts. The chain carries TRBV12-3 or TRBV12-4 and TRBJ2-4; TRBD2 aligns across 7 bases. The CDR3 length is 13 residues. With V trimmed by 5 bases and J by 3 bases, 1 base remained unmatched. The DNA of the CDR3 is TGTGCCAGCAGTGGGGGGGGCAAAAACATTCAGTACTTC. Translation: CASSGGGKNIQYF.

This clonotype came up a few times. The genes are TRBV5-6 and TRBJ2-1; D gene ambiguous. Germline CDR1 SGHDT, CDR2 YYEEEE. The CDR3 has 14 residues. Deletions cut 1 base from V and 4 bases from J, with 9 bases between. In DNA, the CDR3 is TGTGCCAGCAGCTTGAGTAGTCTTTACAATGAGCAGTTCTTC. Its protein product is CASSLSSLYNEQFF. Using reference TRBV5-6 and TRBJ2-1 for the parts outside the CDR3, the full variable domain is DAGVTQSPTHLIKTRGQQVTLRCSPKSGHDTVSWYQQALGQGPQFIFQYYEEEERQRGNFPDRFSGHQFPNYSSELNVNALLLGDSALYLCASSLSSLYNEQFFGPGTRLTVL.

This clonotype was seen only a few times. The V call is TRBV12-3 or TRBV12-4, the J call TRBJ2-6, with 7 bases lining up with TRBD2. This CDR3 spans 16 amino acids. After removal of 7 bases from V and 0 bases from J, the junction contained 6 bases not matched to a gene. The CDR3 is CASIPSGLSGANVLTF. The CDR3 coding sequence is TGTGCCAGCATCCCTAGCGGCCTCTCTGGGGCCAACGTCCTGACTTTC.

This clonotype was counted many times. CDR3 loop: CASSQGSGYNEQFF. CDR3 sequence (DNA): TGTGCCAGCAGTCAAGGGTCCGGGTACAATGAGCAGTTCTTC. This chain uses TRBV12-3 or TRBV12-4 with TRBJ2-1; D unresolved. V dropped 5 bases and J dropped 4 bases, with 12 bases sitting between them. This CDR3 contains 14 residues.

The chain employs TRBV12-3 or TRBV12-4 and TRBJ2-7, with unresolved D. This CDR3 contains 12 residues. The germline V and J ends were trimmed by 7 bases and 2 bases, with 9 bases remaining between them. CDR3 coding DNA: TGTGCCAGCATGCTCACCACCTACGAGCAGTACTTC. It specifies CASMLTTYEQYF.

This clonotype was detected only a few times. V and J are TRBV12-3 or TRBV12-4 and TRBJ2-2; perhaps TRBD1 as D (5 bases). This CDR3 spans 13 amino acids. V was shortened by 3 bases and J by 10 bases, with 12 bases between the two germline ends. Written as DNA, the CDR3 is TGTGCCAGCAGTTTGGCCAGGGTCTCGGAGCTGTTTTTT. Translating gives CASSLARVSELFF.

This chain uses TRBV30 with TRBJ1-1; D is undetermined. Trimming took 2 bases from V and 6 from J, leaving 16 bases between them. Germline V gene data show CDR1 as GTSNPN and CDR2 as SVGIG (reference sequence). The CDR3 consists of 14 residues. The CDR3: CAWSMGPQTAEAFF. Written as DNA, the CDR3 is TGTGCCTGGAGTATGGGCCCCCAGACCGCTGAAGCTTTCTTT.

This clonotype occurred many times. The V gene is TRBV29-1, the J gene TRBJ1-5, with a tentative D call TRBD1 (6 bases). Germline values: CDR1 SQVTM, CDR2 ANQGSEA. The CDR3 runs to 13 residues. V lost 1 base and J 6 bases, leaving 10 bases between the germline ends. Here the CDR3 reads CSVEGGAGQPQHF. CDR3 nucleotide sequence: TGCAGCGTTGAAGGGGGGGCGGGTCAGCCCCAGCATTTT.

Only a few counts were recorded for this clonotype. V and J are TRBV10-1 and TRBJ1-2; TRBD1 matches 9 bases. Germline V gene lookup returns CDR1 WNHNN and CDR2 SYGVQD (reference sequence). V shed 5 bases and J 2 bases; nucleotides not matched to a gene: 3. The CDR3 is 14 residues long. The CDR3 is CASSPGTGNYGYTF. For the CDR3, the DNA is TGCGCCAGCAGTCCCGGGACAGGGAACTATGGCTACACCTTC.

V gene TRBV7-8 combines with J gene TRBJ2-5; D possibly corresponds to TRBD2 (6 bases). CDR1 and CDR2 from the germline V gene are SGHVS and FQNEAQ. The CDR3 covers 12 residues. The germline V and J ends were trimmed by 4 bases and 6 bases, with 9 bases remaining between them. This chain's CDR3 is CASSWDFKTQYF. CDR3 bases: TGTGCCAGCAGCTGGGACTTCAAGACCCAGTACTTC.

This clonotype has a handful of counts. The gene calls are TRBV3-1 and TRBJ2-1, with TRBD2 identical over 7 bases. V lost 3 bases and J lost 7; bases outside the gene matches: 6. The germline CDR1 and CDR2 sequences are LGHDT and YNNKEL (reference sequence). The CDR3 length is 14 residues. In DNA, the CDR3 is TGTGCCAGCAGCCACGGCGGGAGCGGAAATGAGCAGTTCTTC. Amino acids: CASSHGGSGNEQFF.

This clonotype was picked up a small number of times. The CDR3 region has the DNA TGCAGTGCTAGAGATCCCGACGGACGGGACGAGCAGTACTTC. Translation: CSARDPDGRDEQYF. This chain connects TRBV20-1 to TRBJ2-7; no clear D. Germline-derived CDR1 and CDR2 are DFQATT and SNEGSKA (reference sequence). Trimming cost V 0 bases and J 5 bases, with 14 bases left between them. CDR3 length: 14 amino acids.

This clonotype was recorded at least ten times. This chain links TRBV10-2 with TRBJ1-2; possibly TRBD1 for D (6 bases). Trimming stripped 2 bases from V and 4 bases from J, with 11 bases between. Germline V gene lookup returns CDR1 WSHSY and CDR2 SAAADI. This CDR3 is 14 amino acids long. The CDR3 nucleotides read TGCGCCAGCAGTGAGAGTCAGGGGCGCTATGGCTACACCTTC. Protein: CASSESQGRYGYTF.

J is TRBJ1-6 and V is TRBV7-2; D not certain. The CDR3 length is 13 residues. V was trimmed by 2 bases and J by 10 bases, leaving 9 bases between them. Germline V gene lookup returns CDR1 SGHTA and CDR2 FQGNSA. The CDR3 loop reads CASSLTTVSPLHF. CDR3 sequence (DNA): TGTGCCAGCAGCTTAACGACCGTATCACCCCTCCACTTT.

This clonotype was seen only a few times. The chain employs TRBV4-2 and TRBJ2-3; 11 positions agree with TRBD2. After removal of 2 bases from V and 1 base from J, the junction contained 14 bases not matched to a gene. Per germline, CDR1 LGHNA and CDR2 YNFKEQ. This CDR3 is 20 amino acids long. The CDR3 region is CASSQNAGTSGLPGTDTQYF. Here the CDR3 DNA reads TGTGCCAGCAGCCAAAACGCCGGGACTAGCGGATTACCTGGCACAGATACGCAGTATTTT.

V usage is TRBV6-5 and J usage is TRBJ1-4, with TRBD1 identical over 7 bases. The CDR3 is 16 amino acids. In germline, CDR1 is MNHEY, CDR2 SVGAGI. The trim removed 0 bases at V and 5 bases at J, leaving 6 bases unmatched. CDR3 region: CASSYSRAGGNEKLFF. Here the CDR3 DNA reads TGTGCCAGCAGTTACTCGAGGGCAGGGGGAAATGAAAAACTGTTTTTT.

The rearrangement links TRBV15 to TRBJ2-3; 7 bases match TRBD2. Per germline, CDR1 LNHNV and CDR2 YYDKDF (reference sequence). CDR3 length: 17 amino acids. J was trimmed by 0 bases and V by 0 bases; bases with no gene match: 6. CDR3 DNA: TGTGCCACCAGCAGAGATATGGAGCGGGGTAGCACAGATACGCAGTATTTT. As protein: CATSRDMERGSTDTQYF.

This clonotype showed up many times. CDR3 region: CSVVLALNEQFF. CDR3 in DNA: TGCAGCGTTGTACTAGCCCTCAATGAGCAGTTCTTC. This chain uses TRBV29-1 with TRBJ2-1, with TRBD2 as a possible D gene (6 bases). The CDR3 is 12 amino acids. V lost 4 bases to trimming and J lost 6 bases, with 10 bases between them. Per the germline V gene, CDR1 is SQVTM and CDR2 is ANQGSEA.

There are a few counts of this clonotype. V gene TRBV7-2 combines with J gene TRBJ2-3, with D perhaps TRBD1 or TRBD2 (6 bases each). The germline V gene encodes CDR1 SGHTA and CDR2 FQGNSA. CDR3 length equals 14 residues. V was trimmed by 4 bases and J by 2 bases, leaving 10 bases between them. For the CDR3, the DNA is TGTGCCAGCAGCTGGTCGGGGGCCACAGATACGCAGTATTTT. It is translated as CASSWSGATDTQYF.

The chain carries TRBV20-1 and TRBJ2-7; possible D gene TRBD1, 6 bases. CDR3 size: 13 residues. The V end lost 2 bases, the J end lost 0 bases, and 8 bases lay between the germline ends. From germline, CDR1 is DFQATT and CDR2 SNEGSKA (reference sequence). The CDR3 DNA reads TGCAGTGCTAGAAAGGACAGCTCCTACGAGCAGTACTTC. It is translated as CSARKDSSYEQYF.

This clonotype was detected a few times. This sequence joins TRBV7-6 and TRBJ2-7; maybe TRBD2 (5 bases). Germline loops: CDR1 SGHVS, CDR2 FNYEAQ. V was pared by 2 bases and J by 1 base, with 15 bases between. The CDR3 covers 16 residues. The CDR3: CASSLSEGRNSYEQYF. The DNA of the CDR3 is TGTGCCAGCAGCTTATCTGAGGGCCGGAATTCCTACGAGCAGTACTTC.

This clonotype was recorded many times. The genes are TRBV10-3 and TRBJ1-5, with D perhaps TRBD1 (6 bases). The CDR3 is made up of 14 amino acids. Per germline, CDR1 ENHRY and CDR2 SYGVKD. V was pared by 6 bases and J by 2 bases, with 11 bases between. The CDR3 is CAISETGGNQPQHF. CDR3 bases: TGTGCCATCAGCGAGACAGGAGGCAATCAGCCCCAGCATTTT.